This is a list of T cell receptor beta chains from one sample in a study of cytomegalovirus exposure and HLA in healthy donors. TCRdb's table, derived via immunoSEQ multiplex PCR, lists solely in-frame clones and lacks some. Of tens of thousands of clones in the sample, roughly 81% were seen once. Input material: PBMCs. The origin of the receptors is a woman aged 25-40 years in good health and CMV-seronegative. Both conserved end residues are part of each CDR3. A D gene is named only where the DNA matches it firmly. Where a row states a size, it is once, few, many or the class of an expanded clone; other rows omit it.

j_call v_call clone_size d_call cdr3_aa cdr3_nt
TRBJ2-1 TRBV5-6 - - CASSLVGGSYNEQFF TGTGCCAGCAGCTTGGTGGGAGGCTCCTACAATGAGCAGTTCTTC
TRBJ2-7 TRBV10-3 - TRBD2 CAISESKGLAGVSSYEQYF TGTGCCATCAGTGAGTCGAAGGGACTAGCGGGAGTCAGCTCCTACGAGCAGTACTTC
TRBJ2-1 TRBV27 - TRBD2 CASTPGLVPDNEQFF TGTGCCAGCACCCCGGGACTAGTGCCCGACAATGAGCAGTTCTTC
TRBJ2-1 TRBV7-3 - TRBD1 CASSRAGTGPNEQFF TGTGCCAGCAGCCGGGCCGGGACAGGGCCCAATGAGCAGTTCTTC
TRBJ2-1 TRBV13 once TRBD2 CASSLYARTSGRGSYNEQFF TGTGCCAGCAGCTTATATGCCCGGACTAGCGGGAGGGGGTCCTACAATGAGCAGTTCTTC
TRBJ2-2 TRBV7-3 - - CASSPVPGNGELFF TGTGCCAGCAGCCCCGTTCCGGGGAATGGGGAGCTGTTTTTT
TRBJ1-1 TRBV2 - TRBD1 CASLQDRDTEAFF TGTGCCAGCCTCCAGGACAGGGACACTGAAGCTTTCTTT
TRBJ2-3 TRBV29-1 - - CSVEGFPGSRGDTQYF TGCAGCGTTGAGGGCTTTCCGGGATCCCGGGGAGATACGCAGTATTTT
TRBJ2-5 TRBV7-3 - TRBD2 CASSLGSGKETQYF TGTGCCAGCAGCTTAGGTAGCGGGAAGGAGACCCAGTACTTC
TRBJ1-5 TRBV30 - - CAWSALGHQPQHF TGTGCCTGGAGTGCCCTTGGGCATCAGCCCCAGCATTTT
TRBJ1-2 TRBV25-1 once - CASGEAGNYGYTF TGTGCCAGCGGGGAAGCGGGGAACTATGGCTACACCTTC